The T cell receptor beta chain described here comes from a study of control samples from healthy donors and cancer patients. This CDR3 is 13 amino acids long. The J segment lost 4 bases and the V segment lost 9 bases, leaving 7 bases of the junction unmatched. Germline loops: CDR1 MDHEN, CDR2 SYDVKM. The protocol was immunoSEQ multiplex PCR, while the TCRdb copy is restricted to in-frame clones and leaves out a portion. The data hold some 99,000 clones, with approximately 90% observed a single time. This clone was seen only once. This clonotype originated in a human donor in good health. The donor label of this sample is uncertain. Sequencing was done on a sample of blood. The chain joins TRBV28 to TRBJ1-1; 8 bases map to TRBD1. The CDR3 coding sequence is TGTGCCAGTATACAGGGGGACGTCACTGAAGCTTTCTTT. Translation gives CASIQGDVTEAFF.